This TCR beta chain was captured in a study of blood T cell repertoires in COVID-19. Study context: From the United States, Italy and Spain came samples of acute and convalescent COVID-19. Sources were T cells, B-cell-depleted T cells, or PBMCs; the material itself was cDNA or gDNA.

Measured with immunoSEQ multiplex PCR; TCRdb has only the in-frame clones, and not every one. The sample lists roughly 63,000 clones; 79% were seen once. V shed 2 bases and J 6 bases; nucleotides not matched to a gene: 7. The germline V gene encodes CDR1 SGHAT and CDR2 FQNNGV. The CDR3 has 15 amino acids. Sequenced sample: peripheral blood. This clonotype originated in a human donor in a cohort sampled during active COVID-19. V and J are TRBV11-2 and TRBJ2-3, with TRBD1 matching over 8 bases. CDR3 region: CASSLTGQGFDTQYF. As DNA, the CDR3 is TGTGCCAGCAGCTTAACAGGACAGGGTTTCGATACGCAGTATTTT.